This T cell receptor beta chain is from a study of patients and donors after allogeneic stem cell transplantation. From germline, CDR1 is SGHTA and CDR2 FQGNSA. This CDR3 spans 12 amino acids. V shed 5 bases and J shed 5 bases, with 6 bases lying between them. MiXCR, applied by TCRdb to the RT-PCR reads, yields one record per CDR3 protein. The data hold roughly 880,000 distinct CDR3 sequences, with roughly 17% observed a single time. This clonotype was seen a few times. The chain combines TRBV7-2 with TRBJ2-2; no clear D. The sequence was collected from a human donor who was either an allogeneic HSCT recipient or a stem cell or donor lymphocyte infusion donor (not recorded which). It is not recorded whose cells these are; they may come from a transplant donor. The sample was blood, either unsorted or a sorted T cell fraction (not recorded which). CDR3 nucleotide sequence: TGTGCCAGCAGCGCTGTAACCGGGGAGCTGTTTTTT. Its translation: CASSAVTGELFF.